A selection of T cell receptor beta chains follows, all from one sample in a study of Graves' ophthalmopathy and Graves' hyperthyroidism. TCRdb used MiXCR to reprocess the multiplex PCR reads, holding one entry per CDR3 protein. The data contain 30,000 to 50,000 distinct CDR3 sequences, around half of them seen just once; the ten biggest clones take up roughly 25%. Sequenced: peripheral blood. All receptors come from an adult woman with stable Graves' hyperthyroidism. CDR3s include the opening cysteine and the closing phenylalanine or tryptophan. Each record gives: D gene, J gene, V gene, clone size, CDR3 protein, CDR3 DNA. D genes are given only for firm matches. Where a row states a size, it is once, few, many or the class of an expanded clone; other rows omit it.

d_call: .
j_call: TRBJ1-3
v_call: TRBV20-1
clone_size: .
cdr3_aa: CSASPRASGNTIYF
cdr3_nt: TGCAGTGCTAGTCCCCGGGCCTCTGGAAACACCATATATTTT

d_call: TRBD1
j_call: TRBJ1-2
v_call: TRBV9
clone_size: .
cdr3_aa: CASSVGAGGRGYTF
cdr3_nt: TGTGCCAGCAGCGTAGGGGCAGGGGGACGGGGCTACACCTTC

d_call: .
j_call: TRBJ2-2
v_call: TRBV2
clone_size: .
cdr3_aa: CASSYSGGGEYGELFF
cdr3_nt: TGTGCCAGCAGTTACTCGGGAGGGGGCGAGTACGGGGAGCTGTTTTTT

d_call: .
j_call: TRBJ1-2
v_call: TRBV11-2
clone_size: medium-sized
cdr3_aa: CASSLDRLNYGYTF
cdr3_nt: TGTGCCAGCAGCTTAGATCGGCTGAACTATGGCTACACCTTC

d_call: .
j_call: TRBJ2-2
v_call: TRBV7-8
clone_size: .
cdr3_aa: CASTPGGTNTGELFF
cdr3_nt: TGTGCCAGCACCCCAGGTGGGACGAACACCGGGGAGCTGTTTTTT

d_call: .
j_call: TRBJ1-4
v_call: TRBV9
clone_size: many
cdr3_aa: CASSVDEGEKLFF
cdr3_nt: TGTGCCAGCAGCGTAGACGAGGGTGAAAAACTGTTTTTT

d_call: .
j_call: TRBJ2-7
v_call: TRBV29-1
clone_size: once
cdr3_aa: CSVDRGGPYEQYF
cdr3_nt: TGCAGCGTTGACAGGGGAGGACCCTACGAGCAGTACTTC

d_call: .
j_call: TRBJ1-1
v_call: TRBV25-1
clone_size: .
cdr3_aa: CASSEYRREAFF
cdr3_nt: TGTGCCAGCAGTGAATATAGGAGAGAAGCTTTCTTT

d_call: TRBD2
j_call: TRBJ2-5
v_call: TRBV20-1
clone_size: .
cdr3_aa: CSARTSEGTQYF
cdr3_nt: TGCAGTGCGCGGACTAGCGAAGGGACCCAGTACTTC

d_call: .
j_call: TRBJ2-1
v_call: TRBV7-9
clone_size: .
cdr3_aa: CASSLEASDGNEQFF
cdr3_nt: TGTGCCAGCAGCTTGGAGGCGTCTGACGGCAATGAGCAGTTCTTC

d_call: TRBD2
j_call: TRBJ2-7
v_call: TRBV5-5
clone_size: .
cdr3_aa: CASSSGLASYYEQYF
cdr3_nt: TGTGCCAGCAGCTCCGGACTAGCGAGTTACTACGAGCAGTACTTC

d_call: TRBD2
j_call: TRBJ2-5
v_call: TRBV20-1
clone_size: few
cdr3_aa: CSAEGSSGRLQETQYF
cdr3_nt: TGCAGTGCCGAGGGGTCTAGCGGGAGGCTCCAAGAGACCCAGTACTTC

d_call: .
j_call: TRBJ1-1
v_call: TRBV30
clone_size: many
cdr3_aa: CAWSLGPMSEAFF
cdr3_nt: TGTGCCTGGAGTTTGGGGCCTATGAGTGAAGCTTTCTTT

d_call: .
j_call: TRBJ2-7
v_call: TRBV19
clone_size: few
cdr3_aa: CASSMGQGYEQYF
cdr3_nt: TGTGCCAGCAGTATGGGGCAGGGGTACGAGCAGTACTTC

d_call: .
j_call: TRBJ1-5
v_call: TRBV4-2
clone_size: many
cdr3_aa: CASSQETFSNQPQHF
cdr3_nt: TGTGCCAGCAGCCAAGAGACGTTTAGCAATCAGCCCCAGCATTTT

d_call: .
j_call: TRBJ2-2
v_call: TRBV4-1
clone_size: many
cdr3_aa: CASSQGGLGTGELFF
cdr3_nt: TGCGCCAGCAGCCAAGGGGGTTTGGGCACCGGGGAGCTGTTTTTT

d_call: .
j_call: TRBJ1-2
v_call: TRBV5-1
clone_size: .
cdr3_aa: CASSDGIYGYTF
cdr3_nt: TGCGCCAGCAGCGACGGGATCTATGGCTACACCTTC

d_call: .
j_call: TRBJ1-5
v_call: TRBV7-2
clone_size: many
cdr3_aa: CASSRRGGGGDQPQHF
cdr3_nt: TGTGCCAGCAGCCGTCGGGGGGGTGGTGGGGATCAGCCCCAGCATTTT

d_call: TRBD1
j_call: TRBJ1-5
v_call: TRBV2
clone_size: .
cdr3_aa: CASSEGQGNQPQHF
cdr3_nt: TGTGCCAGCAGCGAGGGACAGGGCAATCAGCCCCAGCATTTT

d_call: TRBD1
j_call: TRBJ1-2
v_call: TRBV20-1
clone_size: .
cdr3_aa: CSASSDRAYGYTF
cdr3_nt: TGCAGTGCTAGCTCGGACAGGGCCTATGGCTACACCTTC

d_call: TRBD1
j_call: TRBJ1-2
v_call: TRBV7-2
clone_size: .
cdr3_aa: CASSLDYRGNYGYTF
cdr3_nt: TGTGCCAGCAGCTTAGACTACAGGGGAAACTATGGCTACACCTTC

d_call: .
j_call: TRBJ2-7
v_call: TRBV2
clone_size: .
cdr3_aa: CASSAGRGSYEQYF
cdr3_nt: TGTGCCAGCAGTGCGGGACGGGGGAGCTACGAGCAGTACTTC

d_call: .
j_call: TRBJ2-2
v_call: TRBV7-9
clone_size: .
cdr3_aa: CASSQGSSWQTYIGELFF
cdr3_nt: TGTGCCAGCAGCCAAGGAAGTTCGTGGCAGACTTACATCGGGGAGCTGTTTTTT

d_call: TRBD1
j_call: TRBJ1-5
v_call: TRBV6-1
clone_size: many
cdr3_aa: CASRDRRILNYSNQPQHF
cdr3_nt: TGTGCCAGCAGGGACAGGAGAATACTGAACTATAGCAATCAGCCCCAGCATTTT

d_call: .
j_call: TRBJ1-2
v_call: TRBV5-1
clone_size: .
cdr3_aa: CASSLDRYGYTF
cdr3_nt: TGTGCCAGCAGCTTAGACCGCTATGGCTACACCTTC

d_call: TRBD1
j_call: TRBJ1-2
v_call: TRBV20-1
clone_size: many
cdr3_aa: CSAGGQGQNYGYTF
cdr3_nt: TGCAGTGCTGGTGGACAGGGACAAAACTATGGCTACACCTTC

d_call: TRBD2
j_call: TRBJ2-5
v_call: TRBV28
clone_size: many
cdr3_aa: CASGRVLAGETPEETQYF
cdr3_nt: TGTGCCAGCGGTCGGGTACTAGCGGGAGAGACCCCTGAGGAGACCCAGTACTTC

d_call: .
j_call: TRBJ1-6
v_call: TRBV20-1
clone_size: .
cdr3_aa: CSARGGTMADSPLHF
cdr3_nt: TGCAGTGCTAGGGGAGGGACTATGGCTGATTCACCCCTCCACTTT

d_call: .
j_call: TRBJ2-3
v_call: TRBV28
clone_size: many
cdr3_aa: CATLRLTDTQYF
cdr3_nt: TGTGCCACCCTTCGGCTCACAGATACGCAGTATTTT

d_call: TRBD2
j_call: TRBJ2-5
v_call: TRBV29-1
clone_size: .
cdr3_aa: CSVLAGVGTQYF
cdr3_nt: TGCAGCGTCTTAGCGGGAGTTGGGACCCAGTACTTC